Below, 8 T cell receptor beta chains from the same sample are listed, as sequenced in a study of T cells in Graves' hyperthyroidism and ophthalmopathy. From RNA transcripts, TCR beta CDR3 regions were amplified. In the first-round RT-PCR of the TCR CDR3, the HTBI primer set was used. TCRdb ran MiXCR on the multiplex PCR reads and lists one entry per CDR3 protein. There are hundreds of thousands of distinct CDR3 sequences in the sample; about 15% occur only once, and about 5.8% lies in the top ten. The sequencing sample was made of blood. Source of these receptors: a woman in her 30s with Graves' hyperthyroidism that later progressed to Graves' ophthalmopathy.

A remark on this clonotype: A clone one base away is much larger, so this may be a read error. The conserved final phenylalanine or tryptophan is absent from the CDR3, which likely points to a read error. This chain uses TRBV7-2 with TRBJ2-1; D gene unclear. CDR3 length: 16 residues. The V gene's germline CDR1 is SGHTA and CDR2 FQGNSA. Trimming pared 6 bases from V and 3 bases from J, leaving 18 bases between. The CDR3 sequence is CASRLKVGRDYNEQFS. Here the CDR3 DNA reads TGTGCCAGCAGGTTAAAGGTTGGCAGAGACTACAATGAGCAGTTCTCC.

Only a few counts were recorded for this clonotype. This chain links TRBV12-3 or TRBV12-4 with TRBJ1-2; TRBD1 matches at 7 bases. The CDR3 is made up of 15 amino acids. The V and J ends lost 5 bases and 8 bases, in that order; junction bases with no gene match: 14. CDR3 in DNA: TGTGCCAGCAGTCGGGGCCGTGAGGGGGCGAGGGGCTACACCTTC. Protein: CASSRGREGARGYTF.

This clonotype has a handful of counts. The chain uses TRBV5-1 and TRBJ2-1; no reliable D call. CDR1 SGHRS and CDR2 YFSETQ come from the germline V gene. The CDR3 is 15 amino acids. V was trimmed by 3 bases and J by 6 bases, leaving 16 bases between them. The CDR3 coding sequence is TGCGCCAGCAGCTCCTCGTCGTCTGCCGGCAATGAGCAGTTCTTC. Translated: CASSSSSSAGNEQFF. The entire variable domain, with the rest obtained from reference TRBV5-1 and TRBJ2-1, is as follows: KAGVTQTPRYLIKTRGQQVTLSCSPISGHRSVSWYQQTPGQGLQFLFEYFSETQRNKGNFPGRFSGRQFSNSRSEMNVSTLELGDSALYLCASSSSSSAGNEQFFGPGTRLTVL.

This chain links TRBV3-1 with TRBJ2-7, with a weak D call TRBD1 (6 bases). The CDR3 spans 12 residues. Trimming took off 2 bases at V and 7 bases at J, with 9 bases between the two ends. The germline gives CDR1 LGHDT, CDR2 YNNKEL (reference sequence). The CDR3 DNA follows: TGTGCCAGCAGCCAATGGGGGCTGGAGCAGTACTTC. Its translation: CASSQWGLEQYF.

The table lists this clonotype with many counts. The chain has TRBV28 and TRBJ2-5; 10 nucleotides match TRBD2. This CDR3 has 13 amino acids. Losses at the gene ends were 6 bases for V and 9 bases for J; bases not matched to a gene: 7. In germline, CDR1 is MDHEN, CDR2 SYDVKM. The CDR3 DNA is TGTGCCAGCAGGGCCCCGCTAGCGGGAGCCCAGTACTTC. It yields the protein CASRAPLAGAQYF.

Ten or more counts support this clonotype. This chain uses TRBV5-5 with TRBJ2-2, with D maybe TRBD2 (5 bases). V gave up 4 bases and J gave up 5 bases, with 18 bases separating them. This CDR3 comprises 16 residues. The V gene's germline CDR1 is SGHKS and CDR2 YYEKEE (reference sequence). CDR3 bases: TGTGCCAGCAGCCCTCTCGGGGTTCTCGAAACCGGGGAGCTGTTTTTT. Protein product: CASSPLGVLETGELFF.

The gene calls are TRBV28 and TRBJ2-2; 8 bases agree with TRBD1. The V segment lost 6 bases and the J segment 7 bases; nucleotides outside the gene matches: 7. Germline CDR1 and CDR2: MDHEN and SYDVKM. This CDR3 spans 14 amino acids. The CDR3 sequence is CASRSGQGHGELFF. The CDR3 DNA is TGTGCCAGCAGGAGTGGACAGGGACACGGGGAGCTGTTTTTT.

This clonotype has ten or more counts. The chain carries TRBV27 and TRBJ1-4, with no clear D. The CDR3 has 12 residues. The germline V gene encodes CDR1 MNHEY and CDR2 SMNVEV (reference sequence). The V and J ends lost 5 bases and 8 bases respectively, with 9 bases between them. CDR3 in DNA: TGTGCCAGCAGTACGGGTGGGGAAAAACTGTTTTTT. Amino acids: CASSTGGEKLFF.